This TCR beta chain originates from a study of graft-versus-host responses after intestinal transplantation (dated by TCRdb to 2020 to 2023). Concerning the study at large: Multivisceral, liver-intestinal, or isolated intestinal transplants were received by the recipients. All recipients received anti-thymocyte globulin induction followed by maintenance tacrolimus and steroids for about three years. To identify alloreactive clones, pre-transplant mixed lymphocyte reaction products were sequenced and then compared with unstimulated pre-transplant donor and recipient T cells. The cohort enrolled about two dozen intestinal transplant recipients, one of whom was a retransplant, and 3 patients without pretransplant specimens were excluded. Graft-versus-host and host-versus-graft alloreactive T cell clones were tracked in the graft, circulation and bone marrow after intestinal transplantation using bulk TCR-beta CDR3 sequencing. Instead of going to the commercial service, samples from a few later patients were sequenced in-house on an Illumina MiSeq and processed with MiXCR. Donor T cell macrochimerism was defined as a peak of at least 4% donor T cells among recipient peripheral blood mononuclear cells. The study at large found these results: Early after transplant, declines in HvG clones were associated with peak levels of circulating GvH clones. In the allografts of patients with donor T cell macrochimerism, GvH to HvG T cell clonal ratios were high. GvH clones turned up in recipient bone marrow, with some appearing earlier in ileal mucosa or blood, a pattern consistent with an intestinal mucosal origin. Conclusions were limited by the relatively low number and heterogeneity of intestinal transplant patients.

The CDR3 starts with the cysteine, ends with the phenylalanine, and has 12 residues. The entry retains the CDR3 DNA only, 36 bases that are in frame from base 1. From a lookup of the germline V gene, CDR1 and CDR2 are MNHEY and SVGAGI. V and J lose 6 bases and 6 bases, and a span of 10 bases separates them. Reading the label with the study, this specimen's time point is: cells obtained before transplantation from donor or recipient. CD3+CD4+ and CD3+CD8+ populations were FACS-sorted from unstimulated pre-transplant donor and recipient cells taken from spleen or lymph nodes. Comment on this clone: Which antigen it targets is not known. No base qualities exist here, and no much larger clone lies one base off it.

The library was made by the immunoSEQ multiplex PCR assay. For most patients, genomic DNA was isolated with the Qiagen DNeasy Blood and Tissue Kit and shipped frozen to Adaptive Biotechnologies for TCR sequencing. For most patients, genomic DNA was subjected to high-throughput TCR-beta CDR3 sequencing by Adaptive Biotechnologies. Processing in the source paper ran as follows. TCR sequencing data were retrieved from Adaptive's ImmunoSEQ software for about 17 patients, whereas three other patients were processed with MiXCR and VDJtools. To correct CD4 versus CD8 sorting errors, sequences present in both subsets at a frequency ratio below 5:1 were removed. CDR3 nucleotide sequences shared by donor and recipient were removed because the origin of these sequences could not be assigned. To count as alloreactive, a clone needed at least 2-fold expansion over unstimulated cells and a minimum CFSE-low frequency of 0.002% (template counts) or 0.001% (read counts). Clones were considered mappable if detected in sequenced pre-transplant spleen, lymph node, or MLR CFSE-low populations of the donor or recipient. Cumulative frequency of alloreactive clones was calculated as a percentage of all sequences weighted by copy number. The clones in this table, taken by TCRdb from immuneACCESS, are in-frame only. Not every clone is retained; where verified, under half of the shortfall comes from an unresolved V gene, and the cause of the rest is unknown. From that table come the V and J calls and clone size; the DNA was used to work out D and trimming. Counted in this sample were about 110,000 clones; 93% of them appeared once. 0.4% to 0.55% of the sample belongs to the ten largest clones.

Recombination linked TRBV6-5 to TRBJ2-3, with the D segment identity uncertain. The sample in question was unstimulated CD8+ T cells sorted from spleen or lymph node cells, obtained before intestinal transplant. This TCR derives from a human donor who received an intestinal transplant. The sequenced DNA: TGTGCCAGCAGCATAGACGGGGATACGCAGTATTTT. The translation is CASSIDGDTQYF.